These 32 T cell receptor beta chains came from one sample sequenced in a study of blood T cell repertoires in COVID-19. Data came from immunoSEQ multiplex PCR; TCRdb stores just in-frame clones and leaves some out. Among some 220,000 clones listed, under 85% were seen once. The sequenced material came from peripheral blood. These receptors were collected from a woman between 25 and 40 years old with COVID-19, enrolled during active disease.

The chain uses TRBV2 and TRBJ1-5, with unresolved D. Germline CDR1 is SNHLY and CDR2 is FYNNEI. The CDR3 runs to 14 residues. The V and J ends lost 6 bases and 5 bases respectively, with 14 bases between them. CDR3: CASRGGPEYQPQHF. DNA for the CDR3: TGTGCCAGCAGGGGTGGGCCGGAATATCAGCCCCAGCATTTT.

This clone was recorded once. The chain recombines TRBV7-9 with TRBJ1-2; no clear D gene. The CDR3 has 14 amino acids. Trimming pared 1 base from V and 3 bases from J, leaving 9 bases between. CDR1 is SEHNR, CDR2 FQNEAQ, per germline (reference sequence). CDR3 amino acids: CASSLETDYYGYTF. For the CDR3, the DNA is TGTGCCAGCAGCTTAGAGACCGACTACTATGGCTACACCTTC.

J is TRBJ2-1 and V is TRBV3-1 (or the pseudogene TRBV3-2); TRBD2 aligns across 7 bases. The CDR3 totals 15 residues. Trimming took 3 bases from V and 3 from J; bases not matched to a gene: 5. The germline V gene has CDR1 LGHDT and CDR2 YNNKEL (reference sequence). CDR3 bases: TGTGCCAGCAGCCAGCACAGCGGGATCTACAATGAGCAGTTCTTC. Protein sequence: CASSQHSGIYNEQFF.

The chain links TRBV27 to TRBJ1-4; TRBD1 matches 10 bases. V was pared by 5 bases and J by 7 bases, with 10 bases of the junction left unmatched. Germline lookup yields CDR1 MNHEY and CDR2 SMNVEV (reference sequence). This CDR3 is built from 16 residues. The CDR3 is CASSPGWDRGFEKLFF. The CDR3 region has the DNA TGTGCCAGCAGTCCAGGATGGGACAGGGGTTTTGAAAAACTGTTTTTT.

This rearrangement joins TRBV7-3 to TRBJ2-3; 9 nucleotides line up with TRBD1. With V trimmed by 5 bases and J by 4 bases, 7 bases remained unmatched. The CDR3 contains 15 residues. Germline values: CDR1 SGHTA, CDR2 FQGTGA. CDR3 coding DNA: TGTGCCAGCAGCCCCAGGACAGGGGTATCAGATACGCAGTATTTT. Translated: CASSPRTGVSDTQYF.

This clone showed up just a few times. The chain combines TRBV19 with TRBJ1-5, with D possibly being TRBD1 (6 bases). V dropped 5 bases and J dropped 4 bases, with 12 bases sitting between them. Germline assignment: CDR1 LNHDA and CDR2 SQIVND (reference sequence). The CDR3 has 14 residues. CDR3 sequence reads: CASSHRDNNQPQHF. CDR3 bases: TGTGCCAGTAGTCACCGGGACAATAATCAGCCCCAGCATTTT.

This clone was seen a handful of times. The V gene is TRBV25-1, the J gene TRBJ2-2; D gene uncertain. V dropped 1 base and J dropped 0 bases, with 9 bases sitting between them. Looked up from germline, CDR1 is MGHDK and CDR2 is SYGVNS. The CDR3 has 16 residues. Here the CDR3 DNA reads TGTGCCAGCAGTGAATGGGCAGGCGCGAACACCGGGGAGCTGTTTTTT. Translated: CASSEWAGANTGELFF.

This sequence joins TRBV15 and TRBJ2-1, with no clear D. The length of the CDR3 is 15 residues. Looked up from germline, CDR1 is LNHNV and CDR2 is YYDKDF (reference sequence). V lost 0 bases to trimming and J lost 0 bases, with 6 bases between them. The DNA of the CDR3 is TGTGCCACCAGCAGAGATTCGAGCTCCTACAATGAGCAGTTCTTC. As protein: CATSRDSSSYNEQFF.

The CDR3 sequence is CATSDFKGASPPGELFF. In DNA form, the CDR3 reads TGTGCCACCAGTGATTTCAAGGGGGCGTCACCCCCCGGGGAGCTGTTTTTT. The V gene is TRBV24-1, the J gene TRBJ2-2; TRBD1 agrees at 7 bases. This CDR3 comprises 17 residues. Germline loops: CDR1 KGHDR, CDR2 SFDVKD. V dropped 1 base and J dropped 6; count of bases not matched to a gene: 10.

V and J are TRBV27 and TRBJ2-3; 7 bases are a match to TRBD2. With 4 bases clipped from V and 0 bases from J, the junction kept 4 bases outside the gene matches. Germline V CDR1 and CDR2: MNHEY, SMNVEV (reference sequence). CDR3 length equals 15 residues. This CDR3 reads CASSSRGVSTDTQYF. For the CDR3, the DNA is TGTGCCAGCAGTTCACGGGGGGTTAGCACAGATACGCAGTATTTT.

The chain uses TRBV6-4 and TRBJ2-2; D unresolved. Trimming took 3 bases from V and 7 from J, leaving 9 bases between them. The CDR3 runs 13 residues. Germline V CDR1 and CDR2: MRHNA, SNTAGT. DNA of the CDR3: TGTGCCAGCAGTGATGTCGCGGTCGGGGAGCTGTTTTTT. As protein: CASSDVAVGELFF.

The rearrangement uses TRBV13 and TRBJ2-7; 10 nucleotides match TRBD1. V lost 5 bases and J lost 6; bases outside the gene matches: 7. The CDR3 is made up of 14 amino acids. Germline lookup yields CDR1 PRHDT and CDR2 FYEKMQ (reference sequence). In nucleotides, the CDR3 is TGTGCCAGCAGCGTCCCTGGACAGGGGGGCGAGCAGTACTTC. Protein product: CASSVPGQGGEQYF.

The V call is TRBV9, the J call TRBJ2-3; the D gene is possibly TRBD2 (7 bases). This CDR3 has 15 residues. V lost 10 bases to trimming and J lost 1 base, with 19 bases between them. Germline assignment: CDR1 SGDLS and CDR2 YYNGEE. CDR3 in amino acids: CAASRGGTGTDTQYF. CDR3 DNA sequence: TGTGCCGCGAGTAGGGGGGGCACAGGCACAGATACGCAGTATTTT.

The V gene is TRBV2, the J gene TRBJ2-1; 16 bases align to TRBD2. The CDR3 loop spans 19 amino acids. The V gene end was trimmed by 5 bases and the J gene end by 3 bases; junction bases not matched to a gene: 10. Per germline, CDR1 SNHLY and CDR2 FYNNEI. The CDR3 here is CASSIEGLAGGFGYNEQFF. CDR3 nucleotide sequence: TGTGCCAGCAGTATAGAGGGACTAGCGGGAGGGTTCGGCTACAATGAGCAGTTCTTC.

The chain couples TRBV7-3 to TRBJ2-7; the D is unclear. With 0 bases removed from V and 2 bases from J, the gap between germline ends came to 5 bases. There are 13 residues in the CDR3. Germline CDR1 reads SGHTA; CDR2 reads FQGTGA. The CDR3 nucleotides read TGTGCCAGCAGCTTAACCCCTACCTACGAGCAGTACTTC. It codes for CASSLTPTYEQYF. Based on the CDR3 plus reference TRBV7-3 and TRBJ2-7, the full variable domain is GAGVSQTPSNKVTEKGKYVELRCDPISGHTALYWYRQSLGQGPEFLIYFQGTGAADDSGLPNDRFFAVRPEGSVSTLKIQRTERGDSAVYLCASSLTPTYEQYFGPGTRLTVT.

Only one count was recorded for this clone. The chain joins TRBV5-5 to TRBJ1-1; TRBD1 matches at 8 bases. V was pared by 3 bases and J by 3 bases, with 4 bases of the junction left unmatched. The CDR3 is 14 residues long. Germline V lookup: CDR1 SGHKS, CDR2 YYEKEE (reference sequence). The CDR3 DNA is TGTGCCAGCAGCTCGACAGGGGTGCACACTGAAGCTTTCTTT. Amino acids: CASSSTGVHTEAFF.

V and J are TRBV28 and TRBJ1-1; D possibly corresponds to TRBD1 (6 bases). In germline, CDR1 is MDHEN, CDR2 SYDVKM. V was shortened by 7 bases and J by 4 bases, with 19 bases between the two germline ends. The CDR3 sequence is 15 residues long. DNA of the CDR3: TGTGCCAGCACAAGGCCCAGGGGAGGGAGCACTGAAGCTTTCTTT. Translating it yields CASTRPRGGSTEAFF. The whole variable domain, remainder taken from reference TRBV28 and TRBJ1-1, is DVKVTQSSRYLVKRTGEKVFLECVQDMDHENMFWYRQDPGLGLRLIYFSYDVKMKEKGDIPEGYSVSREKKERFSLILESASTNQTSMYLCASTRPRGGSTEAFFGQGTRLTVV.

In its sample, this clone was seen once. J is TRBJ2-7 and V is TRBV6-5; the match to TRBD1 covers 7 bases. The CDR3 has 15 residues. Trimming removed 6 bases from V and 0 bases from J; junction bases left unmatched: 8. From germline, CDR1 is MNHEY and CDR2 SVGAGI. The CDR3 loop is CASRTGTANSYEQYF. Here the CDR3 DNA reads TGTGCCAGCAGGACCGGGACAGCAAACTCCTACGAGCAGTACTTC.

This clone was observed a handful of times. The chain combines TRBV28 with TRBJ2-3, with 9 bases fitting TRBD2. The CDR3 length is 16 residues. Germline V CDR1 and CDR2: MDHEN, SYDVKM. V was clipped by 2 bases and J by 2 bases; unmatched bases: 5. CDR3 nucleotide sequence: TGTGCCAGCAGTTTACTAGCGGGAAGGTTCACAGATACGCAGTATTTT. This codes for CASSLLAGRFTDTQYF.

V is TRBV7-9 and J is TRBJ2-6, with 8 positions matching TRBD1. Germline V gene lookup returns CDR1 SEHNR and CDR2 FQNEAQ (reference sequence). The length of the CDR3 is 17 residues. V was clipped by 6 bases and J by 0 bases; unmatched bases: 7. CDR3 sequence: CASRKDRVLSGANVLTF. CDR3 bases: TGTGCCAGCAGGAAGGACAGGGTCCTCTCTGGGGCCAACGTCCTGACTTTC.

This chain connects TRBV19 to TRBJ2-1, with TRBD2 identical over 13 bases. V dropped 10 bases and J dropped 6; count of bases not matched to a gene: 3. The CDR3 sequence is 13 residues long. Per the germline V gene, CDR1 is LNHDA and CDR2 is SQIVND (reference sequence). The CDR3 DNA reads TGTGCCACGGGACTAGCGGGACCCAATGAGCAGTTCTTC. It encodes CATGLAGPNEQFF.

The chain employs TRBV9 and TRBJ2-3; D uncertain. Germline CDR1 SGDLS, CDR2 YYNGEE. This CDR3 is built from 12 residues. V was shortened by 0 bases and J by 5 bases, with 4 bases between the two germline ends. The CDR3 here is CASSVAGDTQYF. For the CDR3, the DNA is TGTGCCAGCAGCGTAGCAGGAGATACGCAGTATTTT.

The chain carries TRBV4-2 and TRBJ2-1; TRBD2 matches 8 bases. The CDR3 runs to 17 residues. The ends lost 0 bases at V and 7 bases at J; junction bases unmatched: 11. CDR1 is LGHNA and CDR2 is YNFKEQ in the germline V gene. For the CDR3, the DNA is TGTGCCAGCAGCCAAGAAGGCCCGGGAGGGCAGGGAAATGAGCAGTTCTTC. Translation gives CASSQEGPGGQGNEQFF.

The CDR3 DNA is TGTGCCAGCAGCGAGGACAGTATGAACACTGAAGCTTTCTTT. It is translated as CASSEDSMNTEAFF. V usage is TRBV9 and J usage is TRBJ1-1; the D gene is possibly TRBD1 (6 bases). This CDR3 has 14 residues. The germline V gene has CDR1 SGDLS and CDR2 YYNGEE. V was clipped by 3 bases and J by 0 bases, with 9 bases between them.

The V call is TRBV7-9, the J call TRBJ1-4, with D perhaps TRBD1 (5 bases). The germline gives CDR1 SEHNR, CDR2 FQNEAQ (reference sequence). Trimming stripped 4 bases from V and 1 base from J, with 7 bases between. The CDR3 length is 14 residues. This CDR3 reads CASSSTGTNEKLFF. The DNA for the CDR3 is TGTGCCAGCAGCTCAACAGGAACTAATGAAAAACTGTTTTTT.

This chain links TRBV10-1 with TRBJ2-7; TRBD2 matches 9 bases. Trimming took 10 bases from V and 2 from J; bases not matched to a gene: 12. The CDR3 runs 15 residues. Germline-derived CDR1 and CDR2 are WNHNN and SYGVQD (reference sequence). CDR3 DNA: TGCGCCAAGCATCCGAGCGGGAGGCAAACCTACGAGCAGTACTTC. Protein product: CAKHPSGRQTYEQYF.

The table lists this clone with a count of one. The gene calls are TRBV7-2 and TRBJ2-2, with 7 nucleotides matching TRBD2. The V segment lost 2 bases and the J segment 4 bases; nucleotides outside the gene matches: 7. CDR1 and CDR2 from the germline V gene are SGHTA and FQGNSA. The CDR3 extends over 16 amino acids. DNA for the CDR3: TGTGCCAGCAGCTTAAATTTTGGCGGGAGCACCGGGGAGCTGTTTTTT. Encoded protein: CASSLNFGGSTGELFF. Using reference TRBV7-2 and TRBJ2-2 for the parts outside the CDR3, the full variable domain is GAGVSQSPSNKVTEKGKDVELRCDPISGHTALYWYRQSLGQGLEFLIYFQGNSAPDKSGLPSDRFSAERTGGSVSTLTIQRTQQEDSAVYLCASSLNFGGSTGELFFGEGSRLTVL.

This rearrangement joins TRBV19 to TRBJ1-6; maybe TRBD1 (5 bases). The CDR3 consists of 16 residues. Germline lookup yields CDR1 LNHDA and CDR2 SQIVND (reference sequence). Trimming took 2 bases from V and 10 from J, leaving 18 bases between them. The CDR3 protein is CASSIKGQPGGSPLHF. As DNA, the CDR3 is TGTGCCAGTAGTATAAAGGGGCAGCCGGGAGGATCACCCCTCCACTTT.

V gene TRBV10-1 combines with J gene TRBJ1-4; 7 bases map to TRBD1. Germline CDR1 WNHNN, CDR2 SYGVQD (reference sequence). The V gene end was trimmed by 9 bases and the J gene end by 7 bases; junction bases not matched to a gene: 14. The CDR3 is 15 residues long. The CDR3 sequence is CASRAVTGWGEKLFF. As DNA, the CDR3 is TGCGCCAGTAGGGCAGTGACAGGGTGGGGTGAAAAACTGTTTTTT.

This chain links TRBV27 with TRBJ2-3; 8 nucleotides match TRBD2. This CDR3 has 13 amino acids. V shed 2 bases and J 10 bases; nucleotides not matched to a gene: 5. Germline loops: CDR1 MNHEY, CDR2 SMNVEV (reference sequence). The CDR3 protein is CASSLTSGQSQYF. The CDR3 DNA reads TGTGCCAGCAGTTTAACTAGCGGCCAATCGCAGTATTTT.

The gene calls are TRBV3-1 (or the pseudogene TRBV3-2) and TRBJ2-3; D gene uncertain. Germline V gene sequence: CDR1 LGHDT, CDR2 YNNKEL (reference sequence). Trimming took off 4 bases at V and 2 bases at J, with 7 bases between the two ends. This CDR3 region has 13 residues. The CDR3 bases are TGTGCCAGCAGCCCGCCAGACACAGATACGCAGTATTTT. Translated: CASSPPDTDTQYF.

The V gene is TRBV12-5, the J gene TRBJ2-4; D is ambiguous. Trimming shortened V by 3 bases and J by 8 bases, and 5 bases separated the two germline ends. The CDR3 runs to 11 residues. Germline values: CDR1 LGHNT, CDR2 FRNRAP. As DNA, the CDR3 is TGTGCTAGTGGTTTATCGGACATTCAGTACTTC. Its protein product is CASGLSDIQYF.